Shown below are 27 T cell receptor beta chains from a single sample sequenced in a study of regulatory T cells in long-lasting Graves disease. Libraries of TCR beta came from iRepertoire HTBI primers plus Arm-PCR of CDR3 regions. In TCRdb, the multiplex PCR reads were re-called with MiXCR into one record per CDR3 protein. The data contain roughly 560,000 distinct CDR3 sequences, about 11% of them singletons. Time point indicated: newly diagnosed GD, antithyroid drugs for less than 3 months. From RNA extracted from PBMCs, the TCR library was made. These data also featured in a second study, about T cells in Graves' hyperthyroidism and ophthalmopathy.

This specimen was peripheral blood mononuclear cells (PBMCs), taken at new diagnosis, from a patient treated with antithyroid drugs. The receptors originated from a young woman with Graves disease.

This clonotype was observed many times. The chain combines TRBV27 with TRBJ1-1, with D unclear. The germline gives CDR1 MNHEY, CDR2 SMNVEV (reference sequence). The ends were cut back, 5 bases at V and 2 bases at J, with 15 bases in the middle. This CDR3 has 15 residues. In nucleotides, the CDR3 is TGTGCCAGCAGTCCGACAAGCAACCTAAACACTGAAGCTTTCTTT. This sequence encodes CASSPTSNLNTEAFF.

This clonotype was observed a handful of times. The chain combines TRBV29-1 with TRBJ2-1; 15 bases are a match to TRBD2. Trimming removed 6 bases from V and 5 bases from J; junction bases left unmatched: 5. Germline CDR1 reads SQVTM; CDR2 reads ANQGSEA. CDR3 length: 15 amino acids. The CDR3 region is CSVKRTSGRDNEQFF. DNA for the CDR3: TGCAGCGTAAAAAGGACTAGCGGGAGGGACAATGAGCAGTTCTTC.

This clonotype appeared many times. The V call is TRBV6-2 or TRBV6-3, the J call TRBJ2-7; the D is unclear. The V end was cut by 5 bases, the J end by 3 bases, with 8 bases between. Germline V lookup: CDR1 MNHEY, CDR2 SVGEGT. The CDR3 is 12 amino acids. CDR3 sequence reads: CASSPYLYEQYF. CDR3 nucleotides: TGTGCCAGCAGTCCCTATCTCTACGAGCAGTACTTC.

This clonotype has a handful of counts. The chain combines TRBV13 with TRBJ1-1, with TRBD1 identical over 7 bases. The germline V gene encodes CDR1 PRHDT and CDR2 FYEKMQ (reference sequence). The CDR3 is 16 amino acids. V shed 0 bases, J shed 3 bases, and the junction held 7 bases outside the gene matches. This CDR3 reads CASSLGPGRGDTEAFF. The CDR3, as DNA: TGTGCCAGCAGCTTAGGCCCGGGCAGGGGGGACACTGAAGCTTTCTTT.

This clonotype was observed many times. The chain joins TRBV29-1 to TRBJ2-1; 8 bases align to TRBD1. CDR3 size: 14 residues. CDR1 and CDR2 (germline): SQVTM, ANQGSEA. V lost 6 bases, J lost 3 bases, and 7 bases stayed unmatched. Written as DNA, the CDR3 is TGCAGCGTGGGAACAGGGGGTAACTACAATGAGCAGTTCTTC. Encoded protein: CSVGTGGNYNEQFF.

With regard to this clonotype: A far larger clone is only one base removed, so a read error is likely. This chain joins TRBV6-9 and TRBJ2-5, with 11 bases lining up with TRBD2. The CDR3 loop spans 16 amino acids. The V gene's germline CDR1 is MNHGY and CDR2 SVAAGI. This CDR3 reads CATSSGTSGIQETQYF. For the CDR3, the DNA is TGTGCCACCAGTTCAGGGACTAGCGGAATTCAAGAGACCCAGTACTTC.

This clonotype was seen at least ten times. This sequence joins TRBV15 and TRBJ2-5; no clear D. The germline V gene encodes CDR1 LNHNV and CDR2 YYDKDF (reference sequence). The CDR3 is 14 residues long. The V and J ends lost 0 bases and 4 bases respectively, with 9 bases between them. The DNA of the CDR3 is TGTGCCACCAGCAGAGATGCCTGGGGAGAGACCCAGTACTTC. Translation: CATSRDAWGETQYF.

The chain recombines TRBV5-6 with TRBJ2-5; the D gene is possibly TRBD2 (6 bases). CDR1 is SGHDT, CDR2 YYEEEE, per germline. The CDR3 is made up of 16 amino acids. Trimming took off 3 bases at V and 3 bases at J, with 18 bases between the two ends. The CDR3 here is CASSSAHSSEEETQYF. Written as DNA, the CDR3 is TGTGCCAGCAGCTCCGCCCATTCTAGCGAAGAAGAGACCCAGTACTTC.

This clonotype has a count of ten or more. This chain uses TRBV6-2 or TRBV6-3 with TRBJ2-1, with a tentative D call TRBD2 (5 bases). Between the trimmed V and J ends, which lost 5 bases and 10 bases, there was a span of 18 bases. The CDR3 has 14 residues. CDR1 is MNHEY and CDR2 is SVGEGT in the germline V gene. The CDR3 sequence: CASSASINRGEQFF. The CDR3 bases are TGTGCCAGCAGTGCGTCGATCAACCGAGGGGAGCAGTTCTTC.

This clonotype was seen only a few times. A much larger clone sits a single nucleotide away, making a read error possible. This sequence joins TRBV18 and TRBJ1-1, with D maybe TRBD1 (6 bases). Trimming shortened V by 5 bases and J by 1 base, and 11 bases separated the two germline ends. The germline CDR1 and CDR2 sequences are KGHSH and LQKENI. The CDR3 totals 14 residues. CDR3 bases: TGTGCCAGCTCATCTGGGGGCTCGAACACTGAAGCTTTCTTT. Its protein is CASSSGGSNTEAFF.

This clonotype was observed many times. The genes are TRBV7-2 and TRBJ2-7; D is undetermined. CDR3 length: 12 amino acids. Trimming shortened V by 7 bases and J by 6 bases, and 13 bases separated the two germline ends. In germline, CDR1 is SGHTA, CDR2 FQGNSA. CDR3: CASTLIGVEQYF. DNA of the CDR3: TGTGCCAGCACCCTTATAGGCGTCGAGCAGTACTTC. Together with reference TRBV7-2 and TRBJ2-7, the CDR3 gives the full variable domain: GAGVSQSPSNKVTEKGKDVELRCDPISGHTALYWYRQSLGQGLEFLIYFQGNSAPDKSGLPSDRFSAERTGGSVSTLTIQRTQQEDSAVYLCASTLIGVEQYFGPGTRLTVT.

This clonotype was seen ten or more times. V gene TRBV18 combines with J gene TRBJ1-1; D unresolved. V dropped 3 bases and J dropped 4 bases, with 9 bases sitting between them. Germline CDR1 and CDR2: KGHSH and LQKENI. The CDR3 has 13 residues. The CDR3 DNA is TGTGCCAGCTCACCCTTTGAGAGCACTGAAGCTTTCTTT. Its protein product is CASSPFESTEAFF.

This clonotype appeared many times. V is TRBV10-3 and J is TRBJ2-5; D is undetermined. Germline loops: CDR1 ENHRY, CDR2 SYGVKD. Trimming shortened V by 2 bases and J by 5 bases, and 9 bases separated the two germline ends. The CDR3 has 13 amino acids. CDR3 sequence: CAISEGLAETQYF. In DNA form, the CDR3 reads TGTGCCATCAGTGAGGGTCTTGCGGAGACCCAGTACTTC.

At least ten counts were recorded for this clonotype. The chain joins TRBV29-1 to TRBJ1-1; TRBD1 is a possible D gene (6 bases). Germline V gives CDR1 SQVTM, CDR2 ANQGSEA. This CDR3 contains 14 residues. V was pared by 4 bases and J by 0 bases, with 12 bases between. CDR3 nucleotides: TGCAGCGTTGCGGGACGGGACATGAACACTGAAGCTTTCTTT. Its translation: CSVAGRDMNTEAFF.

This rearrangement joins TRBV7-9 to TRBJ1-5; 9 positions match TRBD1. The CDR3 spans 16 residues. The trim removed 5 bases at V and 7 bases at J, leaving 12 bases unmatched. Germline CDR1 reads SEHNR; CDR2 reads FQNEAQ (reference sequence). The CDR3 is CASSRGGTGWVQPQHF. DNA of the CDR3: TGTGCCAGCAGCCGAGGGGGGACAGGGTGGGTCCAGCCCCAGCATTTT.

This clonotype was picked up one time. A single base is all that separates this from a far larger clone, so a read error is likely. The rearrangement joins TRBV2 to TRBJ2-7, with D perhaps TRBD1 (6 bases). Trimming cost V 6 bases and J 7 bases, with 16 bases left between them. Germline CDR1 SNHLY, CDR2 FYNNEI. The CDR3 totals 13 residues. CDR3 DNA: TGTGCCAGCAGGAACAGGGTCCCCAATGAGCAGTACTTC. Amino acid sequence: CASRNRVPNEQYF.

The chain combines TRBV7-9 with TRBJ2-5, with 12 positions matching TRBD2. With 0 bases clipped from V and 5 bases from J, the junction kept 1 base outside the gene matches. CDR3 length equals 15 residues. The germline gives CDR1 SEHNR, CDR2 FQNEAQ (reference sequence). CDR3 DNA: TGTGCCAGCAGCTTAGCCCTAGCGGGAGGGGAGACCCAGTACTTC. Translation gives CASSLALAGGETQYF.

This clonotype was observed at least ten times. V usage is TRBV11-2 and J usage is TRBJ1-2, with a weak D call TRBD1 (6 bases). Trimming removed 5 bases from V and 2 bases from J, with 18 bases in between. The CDR3 runs to 16 residues. Per the germline V gene, CDR1 is SGHAT and CDR2 is FQNNGV. CDR3 nucleotides: TGTGCCAGCAGCCCGGAGCGACGGACAGCGAACTATGGCTACACCTTC. As protein: CASSPERRTANYGYTF.

V is TRBV20-1 and J is TRBJ1-2; D call uncertain. CDR3 length: 14 amino acids. The V and J ends lost 1 base and 4 bases respectively, with 13 bases between them. From germline, CDR1 is DFQATT and CDR2 SNEGSKA (reference sequence). This chain's CDR3 is CSARVWQPTYGYTF. The CDR3 bases are TGCAGTGCTAGAGTTTGGCAGCCGACCTATGGCTACACCTTC.

This clonotype was detected only a few times. V gene TRBV4-1 combines with J gene TRBJ2-6, with D unresolved. The CDR3 has 15 residues. Germline V gives CDR1 MGHRA, CDR2 YSYEKL. V was clipped by 2 bases and J by 1 base, with 6 bases between them. CDR3 amino acids: CASSQPLSGANVLTF. In DNA, the CDR3 is TGCGCCAGCAGCCAACCCCTATCTGGGGCCAACGTCCTGACTTTC.

The sample holds many counts of this clonotype. The CDR3 region is CASSLPGTGNEQFF. CDR3 coding DNA: TGTGCCAGCTCACTTCCCGGGACGGGCAATGAGCAGTTCTTC. The chain employs TRBV18 and TRBJ2-1; D might be TRBD1 or TRBD2, each matching 5 bases. The CDR3 sequence is 14 residues long. The ends were cut back, 4 bases at V and 6 bases at J, with 13 bases in the middle. CDR1 is KGHSH and CDR2 is LQKENI in the germline V gene.

In its sample, this clonotype was seen many times. The V call is TRBV2, the J call TRBJ1-5; TRBD1 might be the D (6 bases). V lost 7 bases and J lost 4, with 11 bases in between. The CDR3 extends over 13 amino acids. Germline V CDR1 and CDR2: SNHLY, FYNNEI. The CDR3 DNA reads as TGTGCCAGCACCCGGGACATTAATCAGCCCCAGCATTTT. Its translation: CASTRDINQPQHF.

This sequence joins TRBV7-9 and TRBJ1-1; the D gene is possibly TRBD1 (6 bases). The germline V and J ends were trimmed by 10 bases and 5 bases, with 14 bases remaining between them. Germline CDR1 reads SEHNR; CDR2 reads FQNEAQ (reference sequence). The CDR3 runs 12 residues. CDR3: CATSQGRTEAFF. The DNA of the CDR3 is TGTGCCACGTCACAGGGCCGTACTGAAGCTTTCTTT.

This clonotype was seen at least ten times. CDR3 protein: CASSVQGYEQYF. In DNA form, the CDR3 reads TGTGCCAGCAGCGTCCAGGGCTACGAGCAGTACTTC. The genes are TRBV28 and TRBJ2-7; D might be TRBD1 (5 bases). Germline V CDR1 and CDR2: MDHEN, SYDVKM. V lost 6 bases and J 3 bases, leaving 9 bases between the germline ends. This CDR3 is 12 amino acids long.

This clonotype has a count of ten or more. The V gene is TRBV27, the J gene TRBJ2-3; 8 bases are shared with TRBD2. Germline V gives CDR1 MNHEY, CDR2 SMNVEV (reference sequence). The CDR3 has 17 amino acids. V trimming: 5 bases; J trimming: 2 bases; junction bases outside the gene matches: 12. The CDR3 is CASSPPGGAHLTDTQYF. CDR3 sequence (DNA): TGTGCCAGCAGTCCGCCCGGGGGGGCACATCTCACAGATACGCAGTATTTT.

V is TRBV27 and J is TRBJ2-7; D unresolved. There are 15 residues in the CDR3. CDR1 MNHEY and CDR2 SMNVEV come from the germline V gene (reference sequence). The V end was cut by 0 bases, the J end by 2 bases, with 11 bases between. The CDR3 sequence is CASSLSGPSPYEQYF. The CDR3 DNA reads as TGTGCCAGCAGTTTATCCGGACCCTCCCCCTACGAGCAGTACTTC.

This clonotype was counted a few times. The V and J genes are TRBV6-1 and TRBJ2-1; D ambiguous. Germline CDR1 is MNHNS and CDR2 is SASEGT. The V gene lost 11 bases and the J gene lost 8 bases, with 13 bases spanning the gap. This CDR3 is 11 amino acids long. For the CDR3, the DNA is TGTGCCTCGCGGTTCCTCCATGAGCAGTTCTTC. It yields the protein CASRFLHEQFF.